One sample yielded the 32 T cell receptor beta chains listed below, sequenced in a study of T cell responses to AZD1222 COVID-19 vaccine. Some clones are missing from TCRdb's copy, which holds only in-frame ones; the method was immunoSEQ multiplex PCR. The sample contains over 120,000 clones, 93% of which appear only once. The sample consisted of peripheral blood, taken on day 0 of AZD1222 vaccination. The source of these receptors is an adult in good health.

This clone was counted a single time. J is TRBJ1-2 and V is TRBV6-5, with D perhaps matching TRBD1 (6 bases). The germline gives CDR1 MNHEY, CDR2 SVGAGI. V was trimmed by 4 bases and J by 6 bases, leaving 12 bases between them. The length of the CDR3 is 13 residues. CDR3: CASSFEPGDGYTF. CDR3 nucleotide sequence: TGTGCCAGCAGTTTCGAACCAGGGGATGGCTACACCTTC.

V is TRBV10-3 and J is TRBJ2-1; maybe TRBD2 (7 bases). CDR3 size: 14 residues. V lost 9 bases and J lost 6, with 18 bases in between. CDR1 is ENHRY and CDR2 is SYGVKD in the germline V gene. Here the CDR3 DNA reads TGTGCCATAACCGACCGGAGGGGGGGCAATGAGCAGTTCTTC. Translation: CAITDRRGGNEQFF.

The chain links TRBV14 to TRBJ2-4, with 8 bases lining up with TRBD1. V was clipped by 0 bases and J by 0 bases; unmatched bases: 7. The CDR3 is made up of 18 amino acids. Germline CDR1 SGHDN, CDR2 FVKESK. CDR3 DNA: TGTGCCAGCAGCCAAGATTCTAGGACAGGGATAGCCAAAAACATTCAGTACTTC. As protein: CASSQDSRTGIAKNIQYF.

The CDR3 nucleotides read TGTGCCAGCAGCTCTCCCGAGACACATACCTACGAGCAGTACTTC. This encodes CASSSPETHTYEQYF. The chain links TRBV11-3 to TRBJ2-7; D is unclear. From germline, CDR1 is SGHNT and CDR2 YENEEA. With 4 bases removed from V and 2 bases from J, the gap between germline ends came to 15 bases. This CDR3 has 15 residues.

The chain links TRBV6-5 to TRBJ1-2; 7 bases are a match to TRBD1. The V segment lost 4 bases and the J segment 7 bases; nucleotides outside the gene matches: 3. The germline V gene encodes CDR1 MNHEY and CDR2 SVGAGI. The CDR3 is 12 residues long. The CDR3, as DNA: TGTGCCAGCAGTTGGCAGGGGGTTGGCTACACCTTC. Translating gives CASSWQGVGYTF.

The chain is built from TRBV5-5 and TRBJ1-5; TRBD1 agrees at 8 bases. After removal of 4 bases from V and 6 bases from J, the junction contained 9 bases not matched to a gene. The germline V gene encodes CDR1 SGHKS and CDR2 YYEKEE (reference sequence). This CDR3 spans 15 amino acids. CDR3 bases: TGTGCCAGCAGCCGAACGGACAGGGAGGTTCAGCCCCAGCATTTT. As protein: CASSRTDREVQPQHF.

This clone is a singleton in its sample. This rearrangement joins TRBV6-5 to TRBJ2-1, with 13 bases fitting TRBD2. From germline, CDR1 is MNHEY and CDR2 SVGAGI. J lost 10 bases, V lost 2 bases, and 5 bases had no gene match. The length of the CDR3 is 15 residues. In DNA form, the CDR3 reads TGTGCCAGCAGTTACCTTGGACTAGCGGGAGACGAGCAGTTCTTC. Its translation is CASSYLGLAGDEQFF.

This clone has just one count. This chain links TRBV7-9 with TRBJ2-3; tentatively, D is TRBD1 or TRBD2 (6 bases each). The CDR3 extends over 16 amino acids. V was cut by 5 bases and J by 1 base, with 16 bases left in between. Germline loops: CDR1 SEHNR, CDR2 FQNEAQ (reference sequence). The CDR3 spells CASSKGGFDRTDTQYF. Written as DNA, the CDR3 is TGTGCCAGCAGCAAGGGGGGCTTCGATCGCACAGATACGCAGTATTTT.

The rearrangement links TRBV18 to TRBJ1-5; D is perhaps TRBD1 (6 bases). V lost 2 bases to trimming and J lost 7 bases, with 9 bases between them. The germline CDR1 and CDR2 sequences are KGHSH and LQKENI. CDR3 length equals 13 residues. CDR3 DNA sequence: TGTGCCAGCTCACCAGAGGGGGGACAGCCCCAGCATTTT. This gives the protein CASSPEGGQPQHF.

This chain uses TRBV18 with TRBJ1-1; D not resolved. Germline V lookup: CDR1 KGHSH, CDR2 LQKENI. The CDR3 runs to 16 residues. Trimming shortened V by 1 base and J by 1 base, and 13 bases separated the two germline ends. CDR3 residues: CASSPQVGSRNTEAFF. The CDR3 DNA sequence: TGTGCCAGCTCACCACAAGTGGGCTCCAGGAACACTGAAGCTTTCTTT.

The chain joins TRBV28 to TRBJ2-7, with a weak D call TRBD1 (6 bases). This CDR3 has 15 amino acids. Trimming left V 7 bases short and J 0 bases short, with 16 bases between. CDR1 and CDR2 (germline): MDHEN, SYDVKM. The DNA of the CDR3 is TGTGCCAGCACCGACGACAGGTTCAACTCCTACGAGCAGTACTTC. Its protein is CASTDDRFNSYEQYF.

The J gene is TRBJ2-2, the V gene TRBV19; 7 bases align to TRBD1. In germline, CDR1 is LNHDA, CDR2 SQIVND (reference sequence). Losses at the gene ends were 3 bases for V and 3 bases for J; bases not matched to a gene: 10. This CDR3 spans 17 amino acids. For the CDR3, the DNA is TGTGCCAGTAGTATTTGGACAGGCTCGACTCACACCGGGGAGCTGTTTTTT. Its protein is CASSIWTGSTHTGELFF.

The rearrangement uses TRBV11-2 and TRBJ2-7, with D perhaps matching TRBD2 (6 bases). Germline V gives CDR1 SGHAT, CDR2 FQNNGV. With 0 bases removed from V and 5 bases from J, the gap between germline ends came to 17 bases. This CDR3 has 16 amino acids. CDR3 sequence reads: CASSLDMRGNFDEQYF. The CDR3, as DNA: TGTGCCAGCAGCTTAGATATGCGCGGGAACTTTGACGAGCAGTACTTC.

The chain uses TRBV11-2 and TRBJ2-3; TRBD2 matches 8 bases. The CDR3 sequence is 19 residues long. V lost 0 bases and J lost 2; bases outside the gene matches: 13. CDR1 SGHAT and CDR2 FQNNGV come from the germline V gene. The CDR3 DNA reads TGTGCCAGCAGCTTAGACACGCAGGTGGCGGGAGGACACACAGATACGCAGTATTTT. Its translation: CASSLDTQVAGGHTDTQYF. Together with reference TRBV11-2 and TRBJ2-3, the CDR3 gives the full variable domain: EAGVAQSPRYKIIEKRQSVAFWCNPISGHATLYWYQQILGQGPKLLIQFQNNGVVDDSQLPKDRFSAERLKGVDSTLKIQPAKLEDSAVYLCASSLDTQVAGGHTDTQYFGPGTRLTVL.

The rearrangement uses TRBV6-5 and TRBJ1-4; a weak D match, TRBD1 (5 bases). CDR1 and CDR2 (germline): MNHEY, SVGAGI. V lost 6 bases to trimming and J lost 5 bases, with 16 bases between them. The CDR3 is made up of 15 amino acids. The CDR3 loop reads CASRLETALNEKLFF. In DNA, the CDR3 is TGTGCCAGCAGGTTAGAGACAGCGCTAAATGAAAAACTGTTTTTT.

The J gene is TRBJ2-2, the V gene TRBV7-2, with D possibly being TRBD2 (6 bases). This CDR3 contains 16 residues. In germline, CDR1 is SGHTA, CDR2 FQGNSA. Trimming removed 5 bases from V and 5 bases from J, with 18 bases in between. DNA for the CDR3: TGTGCCAGCAGCAGAAAACTCGGGAGTTGGACCGGGGAGCTGTTTTTT. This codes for CASSRKLGSWTGELFF.

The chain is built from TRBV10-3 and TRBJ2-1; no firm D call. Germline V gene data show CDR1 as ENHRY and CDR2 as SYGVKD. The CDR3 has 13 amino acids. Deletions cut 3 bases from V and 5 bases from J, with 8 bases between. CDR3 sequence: CAISDYQDNEQFF. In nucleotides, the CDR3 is TGTGCCATCAGTGATTATCAAGACAATGAGCAGTTCTTC.

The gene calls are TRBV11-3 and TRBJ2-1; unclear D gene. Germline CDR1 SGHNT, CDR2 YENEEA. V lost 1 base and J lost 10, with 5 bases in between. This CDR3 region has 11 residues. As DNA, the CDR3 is TGTGCCAGCAGCTTAGGCGGCGAGCAGTTCTTC. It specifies CASSLGGEQFF.

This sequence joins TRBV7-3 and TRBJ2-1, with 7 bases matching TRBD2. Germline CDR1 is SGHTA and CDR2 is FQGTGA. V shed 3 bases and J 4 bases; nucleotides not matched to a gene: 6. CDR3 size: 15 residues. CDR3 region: CASSFSSGTYNEQFF. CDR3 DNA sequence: TGTGCCAGCAGCTTTTCCAGCGGGACTTACAATGAGCAGTTCTTC.

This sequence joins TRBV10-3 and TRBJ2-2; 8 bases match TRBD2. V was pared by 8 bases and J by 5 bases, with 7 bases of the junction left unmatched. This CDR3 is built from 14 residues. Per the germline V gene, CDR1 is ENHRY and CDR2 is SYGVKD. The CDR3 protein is CAIGAGRVTGELFF. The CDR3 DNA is TGTGCCATCGGAGCCGGGAGGGTAACCGGGGAGCTGTTTTTT.

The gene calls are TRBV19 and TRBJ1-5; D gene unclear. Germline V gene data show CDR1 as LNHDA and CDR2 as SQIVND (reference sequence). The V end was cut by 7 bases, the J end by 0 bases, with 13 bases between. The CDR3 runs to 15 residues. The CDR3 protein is CASKPQPYSNQPQHF. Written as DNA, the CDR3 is TGTGCCAGTAAACCGCAGCCTTATAGCAATCAGCCCCAGCATTTT.

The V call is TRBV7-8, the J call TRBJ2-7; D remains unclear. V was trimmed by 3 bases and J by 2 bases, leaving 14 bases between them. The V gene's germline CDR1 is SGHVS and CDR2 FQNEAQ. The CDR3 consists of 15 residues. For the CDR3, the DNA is TGTGCCAGCAGCTTGTCCCCGGGTCCCGCCTACGAGCAGTACTTC. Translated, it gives CASSLSPGPAYEQYF.

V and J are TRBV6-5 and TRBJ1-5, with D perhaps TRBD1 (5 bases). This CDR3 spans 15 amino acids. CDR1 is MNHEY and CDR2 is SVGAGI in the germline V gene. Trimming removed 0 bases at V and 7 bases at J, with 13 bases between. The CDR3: CASSYSIRGNQPQHF. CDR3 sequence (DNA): TGTGCCAGCAGTTACTCGATCCGGGGGAACCAGCCCCAGCATTTT.

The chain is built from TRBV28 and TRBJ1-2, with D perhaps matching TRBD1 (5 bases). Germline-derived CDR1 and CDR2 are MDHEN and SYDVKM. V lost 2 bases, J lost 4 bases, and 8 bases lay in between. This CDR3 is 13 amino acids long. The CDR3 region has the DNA TGTGCCAGCAGTTTAACAGGCCTCTATGGCTACACCTTC. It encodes CASSLTGLYGYTF.

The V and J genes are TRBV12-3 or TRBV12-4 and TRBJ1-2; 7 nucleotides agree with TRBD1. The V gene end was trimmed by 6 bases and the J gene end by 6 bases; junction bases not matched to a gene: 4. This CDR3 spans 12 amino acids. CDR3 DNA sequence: TGTGCCAGCAGCAGGGGGACAGATGGCTACACCTTC. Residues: CASSRGTDGYTF.

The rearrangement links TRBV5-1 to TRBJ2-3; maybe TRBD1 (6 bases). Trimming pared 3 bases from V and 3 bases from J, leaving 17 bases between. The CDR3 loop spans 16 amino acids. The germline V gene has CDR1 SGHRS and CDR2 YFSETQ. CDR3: CASSYRVGSWTDTQYF. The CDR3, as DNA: TGCGCCAGCAGCTACAGGGTAGGTTCGTGGACAGATACGCAGTATTTT.

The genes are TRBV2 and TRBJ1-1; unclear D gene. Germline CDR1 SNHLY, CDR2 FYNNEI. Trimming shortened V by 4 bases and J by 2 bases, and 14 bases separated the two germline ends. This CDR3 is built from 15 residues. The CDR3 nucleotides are TGTGCCAGCAGTGTAGCCCTTCCTTCCAACACTGAAGCTTTCTTT. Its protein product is CASSVALPSNTEAFF.

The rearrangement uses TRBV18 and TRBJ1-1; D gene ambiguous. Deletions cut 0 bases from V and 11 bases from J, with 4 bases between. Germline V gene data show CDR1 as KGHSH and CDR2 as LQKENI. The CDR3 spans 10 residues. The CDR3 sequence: CASSPPVAFF. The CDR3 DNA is TGTGCCAGCTCACCACCGGTTGCTTTCTTT.

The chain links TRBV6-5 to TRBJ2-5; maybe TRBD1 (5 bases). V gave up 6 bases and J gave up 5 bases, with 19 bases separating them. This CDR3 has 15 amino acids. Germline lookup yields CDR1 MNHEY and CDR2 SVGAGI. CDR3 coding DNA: TGTGCCAGCAGGCCCTTGCAGGGTTTTTCGGAGACCCAGTACTTC. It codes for CASRPLQGFSETQYF.

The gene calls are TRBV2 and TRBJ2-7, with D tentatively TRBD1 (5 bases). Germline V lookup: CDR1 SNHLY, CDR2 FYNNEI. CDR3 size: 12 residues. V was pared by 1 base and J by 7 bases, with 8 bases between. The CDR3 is CASSEGQGEQYF. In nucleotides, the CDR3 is TGTGCCAGCAGTGAAGGGCAGGGAGAGCAGTACTTC.

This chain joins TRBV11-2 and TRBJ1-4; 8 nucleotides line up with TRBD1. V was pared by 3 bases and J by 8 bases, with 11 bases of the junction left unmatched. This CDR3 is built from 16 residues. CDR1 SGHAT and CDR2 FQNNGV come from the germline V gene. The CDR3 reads CASSFGQGAGEEKLFF. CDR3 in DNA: TGTGCCAGCAGCTTTGGTCAGGGGGCGGGAGAGGAAAAACTGTTTTTT. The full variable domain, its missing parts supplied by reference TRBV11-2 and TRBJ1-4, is EAGVAQSPRYKIIEKRQSVAFWCNPISGHATLYWYQQILGQGPKLLIQFQNNGVVDDSQLPKDRFSAERLKGVDSTLKIQPAKLEDSAVYLCASSFGQGAGEEKLFFGSGTQLSVL.

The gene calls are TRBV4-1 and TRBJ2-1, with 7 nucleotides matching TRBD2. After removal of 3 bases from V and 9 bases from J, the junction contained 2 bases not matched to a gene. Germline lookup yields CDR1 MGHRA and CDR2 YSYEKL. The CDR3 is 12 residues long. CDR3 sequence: CASSQTSSEQFF. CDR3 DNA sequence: TGCGCCAGCAGCCAGACTAGCAGTGAGCAGTTCTTC.